Shown below are 12 T cell receptor beta chains from a single sample sequenced in a study of cytomegalovirus exposure and HLA in healthy donors. PCR involved 60 Vbeta and 13 Jbeta primers. Assay: immunoSEQ multiplex PCR; the TCRdb copy retains only in-frame clones and omits some. The table records under 150,000 clones, approximately 9% of them present only once. The sequencing input was PBMCs. The receptors come from a male donor in good health and CMV-seronegative.

This clone was picked up a small number of times. CDR3 loop: CASSPSPVRGYEQYF. The DNA for the CDR3 is TGCGCCAGCAGCCCCTCGCCGGTAAGAGGGTACGAGCAGTACTTC. This sequence joins TRBV5-1 and TRBJ2-5, with D possibly being TRBD2 (5 bases). TRBJ2-7 explains the end of the DNA better; the J call may be wrong. Germline CDR1 reads SGHRS; CDR2 reads YFSETQ. This CDR3 is 15 amino acids long.

There are a few counts of this clone. The J gene is TRBJ2-5, the V gene TRBV29-1, with D possibly being TRBD2 (6 bases). The end of the DNA is better explained by TRBJ2-7, so the J call may be wrong. The CDR3 has 13 residues. The V gene's germline CDR1 is SQVTM and CDR2 ANQGSEA. The CDR3, as DNA: TGCAGCGCCTCTGGGGCGGGAAGCTACGAGCAGTACTTC. Its translation: CSASGAGSYEQYF.

The gene calls are TRBV9 and TRBJ2-3; D is possibly TRBD2 (5 bases). Germline values: CDR1 SGDLS, CDR2 YYNGEE. Deletions cut 0 bases from V and 7 bases from J, with 21 bases between. The CDR3 is 17 residues long. CDR3 residues: CASSVARSGGPTHTQYF. CDR3 DNA: TGTGCCAGCAGCGTAGCTAGGAGCGGCGGACCCACGCATACGCAGTATTTT.

This chain joins TRBV10-1 and TRBJ1-3; D gene uncertain. The ends were cut back, 5 bases at V and 4 bases at J, with 15 bases in the middle. Germline V gene data show CDR1 as WNHNN and CDR2 as SYGVQD (reference sequence). The CDR3 has 15 amino acids. This chain's CDR3 is CASSTAARRGNTIYF. The CDR3 nucleotides read TGCGCCAGCAGTACTGCGGCCAGGAGGGGAAACACCATATATTTT.

The CDR3 DNA is TGTGCCAGCAGCTTAGGCCCGCAGGTGATACCCGACAATGAGCAGTTCTTC. Amino acids: CASSLGPQVIPDNEQFF. The chain recombines TRBV7-2 with TRBJ2-1; D unclear. Germline CDR1 reads SGHTA; CDR2 reads FQGNSA. V shed 1 base and J shed 5 bases, with 18 bases lying between them. This CDR3 is 17 amino acids long. The variable domain in full, with the rest retrieved from reference TRBV7-2 and TRBJ2-1, is GAGVSQSPSNKVTEKGKDVELRCDPISGHTALYWYRQSLGQGLEFLIYFQGNSAPDKSGLPSDRFSAERTGGSVSTLTIQRTQQEDSAVYLCASSLGPQVIPDNEQFFGPGTRLTVL.

A few counts support this clone. The chain carries TRBV2 and TRBJ2-2; maybe TRBD1 (5 bases). Germline CDR1 SNHLY, CDR2 FYNNEI. The CDR3 runs 12 residues. Trimming took 7 bases from V and 5 from J, leaving 8 bases between them. The CDR3 reads CASIQETGELFF. The CDR3 bases are TGTGCCAGCATACAGGAGACCGGGGAGCTGTTTTTT.

The V call is TRBV28, the J call TRBJ2-2; D is perhaps TRBD1 (6 bases). CDR1 is MDHEN, CDR2 SYDVKM, per germline. The CDR3 has 16 amino acids. Trimming took 4 bases from V and 6 from J, leaving 18 bases between them. DNA for the CDR3: TGTGCCAGCAGTTCTCGACAGGCGGGCGACGCCGGGGAGCTGTTTTTT. It translates to CASSSRQAGDAGELFF.

The chain couples TRBV6-5 to TRBJ2-1; 9 positions match TRBD1. This CDR3 region has 14 residues. The trim removed 5 bases at V and 4 bases at J, leaving 3 bases unmatched. The V gene's germline CDR1 is MNHEY and CDR2 SVGAGI. The CDR3 nucleotides are TGTGCCAGCAGTCCCGGGACAGGGTACAATGAGCAGTTCTTC. Translating it yields CASSPGTGYNEQFF.

V usage is TRBV6-5 and J usage is TRBJ2-7, with TRBD2 as a possible D gene (6 bases). The V gene's germline CDR1 is MNHEY and CDR2 SVGAGI. With 4 bases removed from V and 3 bases from J, the gap between germline ends came to 19 bases. This CDR3 contains 16 residues. CDR3 region: CASSSPGVAEGYEQYF. As DNA, the CDR3 is TGTGCCAGCAGTTCCCCGGGGGTAGCGGAGGGCTACGAGCAGTACTTC.

The sample holds a few counts of this clone. The rearrangement joins TRBV15 to TRBJ1-6; 8 bases are shared with TRBD1. V gave up 4 bases and J gave up 8 bases; unmatched junction bases: 7. There are 15 residues in the CDR3. Germline CDR1 is LNHNV and CDR2 is YYDKDF (reference sequence). The CDR3 nucleotides are TGTGCCACCAGCAAAGTGACAGGGGTGGATTCACCCCTCCACTTT. Its translation: CATSKVTGVDSPLHF.

This clone was detected a few times. J is TRBJ1-2 and V is TRBV9, with D possibly TRBD1 on 6 matching bases. This CDR3 is built from 14 residues. Germline V gene data show CDR1 as SGDLS and CDR2 as YYNGEE. The ends were cut back, 4 bases at V and 8 bases at J, with 18 bases in the middle. The CDR3: CASSTFPSGDGYTF. The CDR3 nucleotides read TGTGCCAGCAGCACCTTCCCGTCAGGGGACGGCTACACCTTC.

This clone came up a few times. This rearrangement joins TRBV4-2 to TRBJ2-2; TRBD2 is a possible D gene (5 bases). The germline CDR1 and CDR2 sequences are LGHNA and YNFKEQ. Trimming took 1 base from V and 7 from J, leaving 22 bases between them. The CDR3 length is 18 residues. The CDR3, as DNA: TGTGCCAGCAGCCAAGCCCATTCCGTCGGGATAGGGATCGGGGAGCTGTTTTTT. Its protein is CASSQAHSVGIGIGELFF.